One and the same sample provided the 7 T cell receptor beta chains below, sequenced in a study of shared clonotypes between healthy human individuals. TCRdb's table, derived via immunoSEQ multiplex PCR, lists solely in-frame clones and lacks some. The table shows about a million clones, with about 75% occurring only once. Sequenced: memory CD4+ T cells sorted from blood. The subset here: CD45RA-negative fraction. The source is a man between 18 and 35 years old in good health.

The chain recombines TRBV18 with TRBJ1-2, with a possible D match to TRBD1 (5 bases). The V end was cut by 3 bases, the J end by 4 bases, with 12 bases between. The CDR3 runs to 14 residues. Germline V gives CDR1 KGHSH, CDR2 LQKENI. The DNA for the CDR3 is TGTGCCAGCTCACCCGGGACGGGGGGCTATGGCTACACCTTC. Protein: CASSPGTGGYGYTF.

The chain links TRBV2 to TRBJ1-1; no reliable D call. This CDR3 comprises 14 residues. CDR1 is SNHLY, CDR2 FYNNEI, per germline. Trimming removed 4 bases at V and 0 bases at J, with 9 bases between. The CDR3 loop is CASSGNPLNTEAFF. The DNA of the CDR3 is TGTGCCAGCAGTGGAAACCCACTGAACACTGAAGCTTTCTTT.

The chain links TRBV7-9 to TRBJ1-5, with a weak D call TRBD1 (6 bases). This CDR3 region has 17 residues. Trimming left V 6 bases short and J 1 base short, with 19 bases between. The germline gives CDR1 SEHNR, CDR2 FQNEAQ (reference sequence). This CDR3 is CASSGLQGGLSNQPQHF. The CDR3, as DNA: TGTGCCAGCAGTGGTCTACAGGGAGGGTTGAGCAATCAGCCCCAGCATTTT.

This clone was detected many times. The same CDR3 arises from other DNA sequences in this sample as well. This chain links TRBV10-3 with TRBJ1-1; no definite D call. CDR1 ENHRY and CDR2 SYGVKD come from the germline V gene. V was trimmed by 2 bases and J by 8 bases, leaving 9 bases between them. CDR3 length: 12 residues. The CDR3 DNA follows: TGTGCCATCAGTGAGGGCGGGAGCGAAGCTTTCTTT. This encodes CAISEGGSEAFF.

The V call is TRBV12-1, the J call TRBJ2-3; the D call TRBD2 from the table was never checked on the DNA. TRBV12-1 is a recognized pseudogene. This CDR3 contains 16 residues. The CDR3 DNA reads TGTGCCAGCAGCACACTAGCGGGGGGAGGAAAAGATACGCAGTATTTT. Protein: CASSTLAGGGKDTQYF.

The chain is built from TRBV28 and TRBJ1-1; D unclear. V was clipped by 7 bases and J by 5 bases, with 20 bases between them. The CDR3 extends over 15 amino acids. Looked up from germline, CDR1 is MDHEN and CDR2 is SYDVKM. The CDR3 spells CASTTPTYQTTEAFF. The CDR3 DNA reads as TGTGCCAGCACCACTCCTACCTACCAGACAACTGAAGCTTTCTTT. Drawing the rest from reference TRBV28 and TRBJ1-1, the complete variable domain is DVKVTQSSRYLVKRTGEKVFLECVQDMDHENMFWYRQDPGLGLRLIYFSYDVKMKEKGDIPEGYSVSREKKERFSLILESASTNQTSMYLCASTTPTYQTTEAFFGQGTRLTVV.

V and J are TRBV7-9 and TRBJ2-5, with 9 bases that match TRBD2. Germline assignment: CDR1 SEHNR and CDR2 FQNEAQ (reference sequence). The CDR3 contains 15 residues. V lost 2 bases, J lost 5 bases, and 6 bases stayed unmatched. DNA for the CDR3: TGTGCCAGCAGCTTACGATTAGCGGGAGAGGAGACCCAGTACTTC. Translated, it gives CASSLRLAGEETQYF.